The 22 T cell receptor beta chains listed next were all sequenced from one sample in a study of blood T cell repertoires in COVID-19. Sequenced by immunoSEQ multiplex PCR; TCRdb stores in-frame clones only, minus some. The table shows about 220,000 clones, with over 60% occurring only once. Sequenced input: peripheral blood. The source of these receptors is a woman in her 70s with acute or convalescent COVID-19.

The chain carries TRBV2 and TRBJ2-3; D is ambiguous. Germline V gives CDR1 SNHLY, CDR2 FYNNEI. The CDR3 is made up of 16 amino acids. Trimming removed 5 bases from V and 0 bases from J, with 15 bases in between. The CDR3, as DNA: TGTGCCAGCAGTAAGCCGCCCGCCGCTAGCACAGATACGCAGTATTTT. This translates into CASSKPPAASTDTQYF.

J is TRBJ1-2 and V is TRBV2; weak D call: TRBD1 (5 bases). The germline V gene has CDR1 SNHLY and CDR2 FYNNEI. This CDR3 contains 14 residues. The V end lost 6 bases, the J end lost 8 bases, and 19 bases lay between the germline ends. This chain's CDR3 is CASRANRDWAGYTF. The CDR3 region has the DNA TGTGCCAGCAGAGCCAATAGGGACTGGGCGGGCTACACCTTC.

The gene calls are TRBV12-3 or TRBV12-4 and TRBJ1-1; the match to TRBD1 covers 8 bases. This CDR3 is 12 amino acids long. V was pared by 5 bases and J by 11 bases, with 7 bases of the junction left unmatched. CDR3: CASSLDRDSAFF. The DNA of the CDR3 is TGTGCCAGCAGTCTGGACAGGGACTCGGCTTTCTTT.

This rearrangement joins TRBV2 to TRBJ2-1, with 7 bases that match TRBD1. Germline-derived CDR1 and CDR2 are SNHLY and FYNNEI. With V trimmed by 8 bases and J by 7 bases, 11 bases remained unmatched. This CDR3 is 14 amino acids long. The CDR3 protein is CASSRDRGQNEQFF. In DNA form, the CDR3 reads TGTGCCAGCTCCCGGGACAGAGGGCAGAATGAGCAGTTCTTC. The full variable domain, in which reference TRBV2 and TRBJ2-1 provide the parts outside the CDR3, is EPEVTQTPSHQVTQMGQEVILRCVPISNHLYFYWYRQILGQKVEFLVSFYNNEISEKSEIFDDQFSVERPDGSNFTLKIRSTKLEDSAMYFCASSRDRGQNEQFFGPGTRLTVL.

Only one count was recorded for this clone. J is TRBJ1-1 and V is TRBV12-3 or TRBV12-4, with D perhaps TRBD1 (6 bases). Trimming pared 5 bases from V and 8 bases from J, leaving 15 bases between. This CDR3 is built from 13 residues. CDR3 loop: CASSKRTATEAFF. The CDR3 DNA follows: TGTGCCAGCAGTAAGAGGACAGCTACAGAAGCTTTCTTT.

The V call is TRBV7-2, the J call TRBJ1-5; 10 bases map to TRBD1. CDR3 length equals 14 residues. V lost 6 bases, J lost 6 bases, and 5 bases stayed unmatched. Per germline, CDR1 SGHTA and CDR2 FQGNSA. CDR3 sequence reads: CASRSGTGVQPQHF. The CDR3, as DNA: TGTGCCAGCAGATCCGGGACAGGGGTTCAGCCCCAGCATTTT.

This clone came up once. V and J are TRBV6-9 and TRBJ1-1, with D possibly matching TRBD1 (6 bases). The germline V gene has CDR1 MNHGY and CDR2 SVAAGI. The CDR3 is 13 amino acids. Trimming left V 5 bases short and J 6 bases short, with 13 bases between. CDR3 coding DNA: TGTGCCAGCAGTGTCTACAGGGCTTCTGAAGCTTTCTTT. It encodes CASSVYRASEAFF.

This chain uses TRBV5-1 with TRBJ2-7, with TRBD1 matching over 7 bases. The CDR3 spans 15 residues. Germline V gene sequence: CDR1 SGHRS, CDR2 YFSETQ. After removal of 0 bases from V and 3 bases from J, the junction contained 6 bases not matched to a gene. As DNA, the CDR3 is TGCGCCAGCAGCTTGGCCGGGACAGACTTCTACGAGCAGTACTTC. This sequence encodes CASSLAGTDFYEQYF.

The V gene is TRBV15, the J gene TRBJ1-1; D is unresolved. Germline V CDR1 and CDR2: LNHNV, YYDKDF (reference sequence). Trimming left V 0 bases short and J 0 bases short, with 11 bases between. The CDR3 is 16 residues long. The CDR3 bases are TGTGCCACCAGCAGAGACCGGGGTTGGGTGAACACTGAAGCTTTCTTT. Translation gives CATSRDRGWVNTEAFF.

V and J are TRBV19 and TRBJ1-2, with TRBD1 matching 7 bases. Trimming removed 1 base from V and 4 bases from J; junction bases left unmatched: 3. CDR3 length: 14 amino acids. The germline V gene has CDR1 LNHDA and CDR2 SQIVND (reference sequence). CDR3 amino acids: CASSIGGQAYGYTF. Written as DNA, the CDR3 is TGTGCCAGTAGTATAGGTGGACAGGCCTATGGCTACACCTTC. The entire variable domain, with the rest obtained from reference TRBV19 and TRBJ1-2, is as follows: DGGITQSPKYLFRKEGQNVTLSCEQNLNHDAMYWYRQDPGQGLRLIYYSQIVNDFQKGDIAEGYSVSREKKESFPLTVTSAQKNPTAFYLCASSIGGQAYGYTFGSGTRLTVV.

Only one count was recorded for this clone. The V call is TRBV9, the J call TRBJ2-3; 7 bases match TRBD1. Germline CDR1 and CDR2: SGDLS and YYNGEE. CDR3 length: 17 residues. J gave up 4 bases and V 4 bases, and 15 bases lay outside the gene matches. The CDR3 bases are TGTGCCAGCAGCCTTAGTGGAACGACAGGGTGGGCAGATACGCAGTATTTT. Its translation is CASSLSGTTGWADTQYF.

This clone appeared once. The V and J genes are TRBV12-2 and TRBJ2-5; the listed D gene, TRBD2, was not tested against the DNA. TRBV12-2 is noted as a pseudogene. The length of the CDR3 is 16 residues. The CDR3 nucleotides read TGTGCAAGTCGCTCGGTCGCCCCGCCTATACAAGAGACCCAGTACTTC. This translates into CASRSVAPPIQETQYF.

The chain carries TRBV18 and TRBJ2-7, with D tentatively TRBD2 (5 bases). The length of the CDR3 is 13 residues. Trimming shortened V by 2 bases and J by 5 bases, and 10 bases separated the two germline ends. CDR1 KGHSH and CDR2 LQKENI come from the germline V gene. The CDR3 region has the DNA TGTGCCAGCTCACCAACTAACGGGGACGAGCAGTACGTC. It is translated as CASSPTNGDEQYV.

The chain employs TRBV6-5 and TRBJ2-1, with D maybe TRBD2 (6 bases). The CDR3 is 12 amino acids. Trimming removed 1 base at V and 9 bases at J, with 7 bases between. Germline assignment: CDR1 MNHEY and CDR2 SVGAGI. CDR3: CASSYFGGEQFF. CDR3 nucleotide sequence: TGTGCCAGCAGTTACTTCGGGGGTGAGCAGTTCTTC.

The chain couples TRBV6-6 to TRBJ2-7; no clear D gene. V lost 5 bases and J 4 bases, leaving 12 bases between the germline ends. This CDR3 is built from 13 residues. From germline, CDR1 is MNHNY and CDR2 SVGAGI (reference sequence). The CDR3 nucleotides read TGTGCCAGCAGTCCAGACGGCAGGTACGAGCAGTACGTC. Protein product: CASSPDGRYEQYV.

Only a few counts were recorded for this clone. The rearrangement links TRBV30 to TRBJ1-6; D is unresolved. The CDR3 sequence is 16 residues long. The V and J ends lost 1 base and 7 bases respectively, with 17 bases between them. Germline assignment: CDR1 GTSNPN and CDR2 SVGIG (reference sequence). The CDR3 DNA reads TGTGCCTGGAGTGCCTTATCCGGGGTACGGAATTCACCCCTCCACTTT. Translated: CAWSALSGVRNSPLHF.

The V gene is TRBV2, the J gene TRBJ2-1, with a tentative D call TRBD1 (7 bases). The CDR3 extends over 16 amino acids. In germline, CDR1 is SNHLY, CDR2 FYNNEI. V lost 2 bases and J lost 0, with 11 bases in between. CDR3 sequence: CASSEIQGGSYNEQFF. The CDR3 DNA follows: TGTGCCAGCAGTGAAATTCAGGGGGGCTCCTACAATGAGCAGTTCTTC.

This rearrangement joins TRBV27 to TRBJ2-7; D may be TRBD2 (5 bases). V lost 2 bases and J lost 2, with 10 bases in between. The germline V gene has CDR1 MNHEY and CDR2 SMNVEV (reference sequence). The CDR3 spans 14 residues. The CDR3 reads CASSLKGVAYEQYF. In DNA, the CDR3 is TGTGCCAGCAGTTTAAAGGGAGTAGCCTACGAGCAGTACTTC.

V usage is TRBV7-2 and J usage is TRBJ1-4, with D unresolved. V was trimmed by 3 bases and J by 7 bases, leaving 9 bases between them. The CDR3 has 13 amino acids. Germline V gene lookup returns CDR1 SGHTA and CDR2 FQGNSA. The CDR3 sequence: CASSFVPREKLFF. CDR3 bases: TGTGCCAGCAGCTTCGTCCCCCGTGAAAAACTGTTTTTT.

This clone was found a few times. V and J are TRBV30 and TRBJ1-1; D gene ambiguous. CDR1 and CDR2 from the germline V gene are GTSNPN and SVGIG (reference sequence). V shed 6 bases and J shed 1 base, with 12 bases lying between them. CDR3 length equals 13 residues. The CDR3 DNA follows: TGTGCCTGTGATCGGGGAGGGAACACTGAAGCTTTCTTT. Encoded protein: CACDRGGNTEAFF.

This chain connects TRBV12-3 or TRBV12-4 to TRBJ2-3; D call uncertain. The ends were cut back, 6 bases at V and 0 bases at J, with 4 bases in the middle. The CDR3 covers 12 residues. The CDR3 DNA reads as TGTGCCAGCAGGCGTAGCACAGATACGCAGTATTTT. Encoded protein: CASRRSTDTQYF.

The V and J genes are TRBV10-3 and TRBJ2-3; TRBD1 matches at 9 bases. This CDR3 spans 16 amino acids. V trimming: 7 bases; J trimming: 3 bases; junction bases outside the gene matches: 11. Germline loops: CDR1 ENHRY, CDR2 SYGVKD. In DNA, the CDR3 is TGTGCCATCAAGAAAGGGACAGGGAAAGGGACAGATACGCAGTATTTT. Translation gives CAIKKGTGKGTDTQYF.